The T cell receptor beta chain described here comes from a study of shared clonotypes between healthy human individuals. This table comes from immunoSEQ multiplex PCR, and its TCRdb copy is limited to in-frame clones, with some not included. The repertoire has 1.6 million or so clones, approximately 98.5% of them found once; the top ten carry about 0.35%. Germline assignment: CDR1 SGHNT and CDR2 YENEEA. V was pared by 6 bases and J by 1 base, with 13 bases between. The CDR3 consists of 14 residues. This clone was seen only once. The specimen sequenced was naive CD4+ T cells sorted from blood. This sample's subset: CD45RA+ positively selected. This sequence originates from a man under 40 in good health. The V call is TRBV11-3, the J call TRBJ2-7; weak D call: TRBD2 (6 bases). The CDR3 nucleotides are TGTGCCAGCAGTCGGAGGGCTCATTCCTACGAGCAGTACTTC. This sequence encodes CASSRRAHSYEQYF. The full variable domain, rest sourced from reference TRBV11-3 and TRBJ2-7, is EAGVVQSPRYKIIEKKQPVAFWCNPISGHNTLYWYLQNLGQGPELLIRYENEEAVDDSQLPKDRFSAERLKGVDSTLKIQPAELGDSAVYLCASSRRAHSYEQYFGPGTRLTVT.